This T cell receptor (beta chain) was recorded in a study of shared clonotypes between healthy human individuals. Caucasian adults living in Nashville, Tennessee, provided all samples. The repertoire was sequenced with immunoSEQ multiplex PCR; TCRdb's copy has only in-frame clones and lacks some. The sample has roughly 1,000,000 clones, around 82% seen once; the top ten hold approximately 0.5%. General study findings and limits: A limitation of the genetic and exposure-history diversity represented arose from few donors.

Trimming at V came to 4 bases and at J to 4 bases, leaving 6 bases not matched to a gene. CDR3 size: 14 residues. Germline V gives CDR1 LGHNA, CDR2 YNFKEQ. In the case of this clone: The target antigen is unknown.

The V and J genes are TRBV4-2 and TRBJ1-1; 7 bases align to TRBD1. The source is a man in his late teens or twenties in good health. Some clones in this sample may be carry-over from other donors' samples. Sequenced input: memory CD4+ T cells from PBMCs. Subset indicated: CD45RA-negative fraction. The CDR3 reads CASSRSGGATEAFF. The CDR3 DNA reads TGTGCCAGCAGCCGCTCAGGGGGAGCCACTGAAGCTTTCTTT.